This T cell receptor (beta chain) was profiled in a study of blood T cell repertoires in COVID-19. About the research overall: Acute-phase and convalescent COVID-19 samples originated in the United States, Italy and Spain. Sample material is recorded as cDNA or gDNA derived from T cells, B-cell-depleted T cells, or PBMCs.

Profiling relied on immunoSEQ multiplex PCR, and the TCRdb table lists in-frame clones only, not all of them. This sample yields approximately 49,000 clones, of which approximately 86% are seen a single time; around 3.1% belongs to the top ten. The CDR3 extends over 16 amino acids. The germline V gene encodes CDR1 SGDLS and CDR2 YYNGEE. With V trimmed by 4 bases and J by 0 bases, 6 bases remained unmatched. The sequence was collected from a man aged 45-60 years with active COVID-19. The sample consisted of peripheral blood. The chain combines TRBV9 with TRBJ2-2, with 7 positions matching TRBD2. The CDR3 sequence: CASSQSGVTNTGELFF. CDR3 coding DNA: TGTGCCAGCAGCCAAAGCGGGGTTACGAACACCGGGGAGCTGTTTTTT.